Listed below are T cell receptor beta chains from one sample, sequenced in a study of blood T cell repertoires in COVID-19. Produced via immunoSEQ multiplex PCR; TCRdb's table is partial and in-frame only. This sample carries approximately 300,000 clones, about 85% of them seen once, and the ten largest clones take 1.9%. Sequenced material: PBMCs or T cells enriched from blood (not recorded which). The receptor set was obtained from a woman in her twenties or thirties who had been exposed to COVID-19. The CDR3 runs from the conserved cysteine through the conserved F or W.

TRBJ1-4 TRBV18 CASSPREIAEKLFF
TRBJ1-2 TRBV2 CASRPGRGRADYGYTF
TRBJ1-2 TRBV6-5 CASNGGGEGYTF
TRBJ2-7 TRBV13 CASSREQGLGEQYF
TRBJ2-1 TRBV5-1 CASSSTLGPEQFF
TRBJ1-2 TRBV19 CASSPGNYGYTF
TRBJ2-7 TRBV5-4 CASSAGSSGRDEQYF
TRBJ2-1 TRBV7-2 CASSLEAGGSYNEQFF
TRBJ1-5 TRBV20-1 CSASPGQGFSQPQHF
TRBJ2-5 TRBV4-1 CASSYPGGAGGSGETQYF
TRBJ1-5 TRBV5-1 CASSLAGDSNQPQHF
TRBJ1-5 TRBV7-9 CASSPFGSNQPQHF
TRBJ2-1 TRBV5-1 CASSSDRGREGEQFF
TRBJ1-5 TRBV4-3 CASSQDKDIHQPQHF
TRBJ2-1 TRBV5-1 CASSLTDRNYNEQFF
TRBJ2-5 TRBV2 CASTGGKETQYF
TRBJ1-3 TRBV7-9 CASSYAAASGNTIYF
TRBJ1-2 TRBV11-2 CASSSKPPGQGFWGYTF
TRBJ1-6 TRBV4-3 CASSQEPDSPLHF
TRBJ2-7 TRBV7-9 CASSTLAGGSDEQYF
TRBJ1-5 TRBV4-1 CASSQELASPQPQHF
TRBJ1-5 TRBV7-2 CASSSSYRQPQHF
TRBJ2-5 TRBV27 CASRWTSGGETQYF
TRBJ1-3 TRBV4-3 CASSPAGSSGNTIYF
TRBJ1-3 TRBV10-3 CAISVGGNTIYF
TRBJ2-2 TRBV3-1/TRBV3-2 CASSPTGGRFTGELFF
TRBJ1-1 TRBV30 CAWSTLQGNTEAFF
TRBJ1-2 TRBV27 CASSLLSGTGGYGYTF
TRBJ1-1 TRBV4-3 CASSQTGEAFF
TRBJ2-7 TRBV6-6 CASSPRLGPYEQYF
TRBJ1-3 TRBV21-1 CASSKVTGVSGNTIYF
TRBJ1-1 TRBV6-5 CASTLAGSTEAFF
TRBJ1-5 TRBV6-5 CASALDSNQPQHF
TRBJ2-1 TRBV11-3 CASSLDSQRGISYNEQFF
TRBJ1-5 TRBV10-2 CASSPTIGTGKNQPQHF
TRBJ2-1 TRBV9 CASSLSGSSYNEQFF
TRBJ1-6 TRBV9 CASSPQGQGNNSPLHF
TRBJ2-4 TRBV7-2 CASSLALKNIQYF
TRBJ1-3 TRBV2 CASRDRAGNTIYF
TRBJ2-5 TRBV2 CASSVLIRETQYF
TRBJ1-3 TRBV4-3 CASSQDRGSSGNTIYF
TRBJ1-6 TRBV21-1 CASSKRGSPLHF
TRBJ1-2 TRBV9 CASSVDGGKNYGYTF
TRBJ2-5 TRBV7-2 CASSQWGAQETQYF
TRBJ2-7 TRBV7-2 CASSLGNGGASEQYF
TRBJ1-3 TRBV14 CASSQRGAGSGNTIYF
TRBJ2-7 TRBV4-1 CASSYDRAYEQYF
TRBJ2-7 TRBV3-1/TRBV3-2 CASSQDQYEQYF
TRBJ2-1 TRBV5-1 CASSLNRGHNEQFF
TRBJ2-3 TRBV6-2/TRBV6-3 CASSSFTDTQYF